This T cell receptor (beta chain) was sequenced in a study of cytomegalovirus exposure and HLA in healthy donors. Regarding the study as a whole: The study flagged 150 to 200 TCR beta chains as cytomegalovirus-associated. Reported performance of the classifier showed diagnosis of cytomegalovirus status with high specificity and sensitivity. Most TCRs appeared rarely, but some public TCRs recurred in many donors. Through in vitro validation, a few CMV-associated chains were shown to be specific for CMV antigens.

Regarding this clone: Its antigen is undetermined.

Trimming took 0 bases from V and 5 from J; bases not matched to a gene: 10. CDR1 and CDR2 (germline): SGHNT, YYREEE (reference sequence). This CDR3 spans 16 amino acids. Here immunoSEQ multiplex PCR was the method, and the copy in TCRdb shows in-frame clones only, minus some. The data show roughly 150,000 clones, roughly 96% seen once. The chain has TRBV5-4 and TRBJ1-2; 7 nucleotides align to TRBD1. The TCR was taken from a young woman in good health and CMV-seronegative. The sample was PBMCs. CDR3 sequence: CASSLGEGARLYGYTF. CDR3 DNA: TGTGCCAGCAGCTTGGGAGAGGGGGCGCGGTTATATGGCTACACCTTC. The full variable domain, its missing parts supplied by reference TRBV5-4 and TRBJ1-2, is ETGVTQSPTHLIKTRGQQVTLRCSSQSGHNTVSWYQQALGQGPQFIFQYYREEENGRGNFPPRFSGLQFPNYSSELNVNALELDDSALYLCASSLGEGARLYGYTFGSGTRLTVV.